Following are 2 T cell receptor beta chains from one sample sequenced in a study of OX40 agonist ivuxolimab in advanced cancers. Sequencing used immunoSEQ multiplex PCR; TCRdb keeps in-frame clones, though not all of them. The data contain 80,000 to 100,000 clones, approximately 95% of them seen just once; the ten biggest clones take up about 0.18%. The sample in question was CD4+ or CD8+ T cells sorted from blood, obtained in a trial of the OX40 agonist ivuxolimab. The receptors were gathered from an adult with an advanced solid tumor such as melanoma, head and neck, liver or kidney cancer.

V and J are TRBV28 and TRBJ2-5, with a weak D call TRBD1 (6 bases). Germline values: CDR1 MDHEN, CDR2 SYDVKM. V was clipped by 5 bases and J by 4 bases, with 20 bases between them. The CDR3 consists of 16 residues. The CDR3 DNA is TGTGCCAGCAGTGAATCTCAGGGGTGGGCCATAGAGACCCAGTACTTC. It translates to CASSESQGWAIETQYF. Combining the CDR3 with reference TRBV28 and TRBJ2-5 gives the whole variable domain DVKVTQSSRYLVKRTGEKVFLECVQDMDHENMFWYRQDPGLGLRLIYFSYDVKMKEKGDIPEGYSVSREKKERFSLILESASTNQTSMYLCASSESQGWAIETQYFGPGTRLLVL.

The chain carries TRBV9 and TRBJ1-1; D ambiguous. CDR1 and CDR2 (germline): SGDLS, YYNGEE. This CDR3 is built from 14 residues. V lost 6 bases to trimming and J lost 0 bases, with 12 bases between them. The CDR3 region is CASNVGGMNTEAFF. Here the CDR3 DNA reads TGTGCCAGCAATGTGGGCGGTATGAACACTGAAGCTTTCTTT.